These 27 T cell receptor beta chains came from one sample sequenced in a study of T cells after posttransplantation cyclophosphamide. Profiled with immunoSEQ multiplex PCR; TCRdb holds only in-frame clones, not every one. The sample shows about 52,000 clones, approximately 94% of them seen only once. Sequenced input: PBMCs. The receptors shown here come from a woman between 25 and 40 years old in good health and a related stem cell transplant donor.

This clone was picked up one time. The chain joins TRBV6-1 to TRBJ1-2; 9 nucleotides align to TRBD1. Germline assignment: CDR1 MNHNS and CDR2 SASEGT. The trim removed 0 bases at V and 8 bases at J, leaving 7 bases unmatched. The CDR3 is 15 amino acids. As DNA, the CDR3 is TGTGCCAGCAGTGAAGCGCTTTGGACAGGGGTCGGCTACACCTTC. Translation gives CASSEALWTGVGYTF.

The chain is built from TRBV7-9 and TRBJ1-3; tentative D call: TRBD1 (6 bases). V was pared by 4 bases and J by 3 bases, with 13 bases between. This CDR3 region has 15 residues. From germline, CDR1 is SEHNR and CDR2 FQNEAQ (reference sequence). CDR3 nucleotide sequence: TGTGCCAGCAGCTCAACAGGGCCTGGTGGAAACACCATATATTTT. Its protein is CASSSTGPGGNTIYF.

The chain recombines TRBV19 with TRBJ2-3, with D maybe TRBD1 (5 bases). Trimming cost V 6 bases and J 5 bases, with 15 bases left between them. The CDR3 extends over 14 amino acids. Germline V gene data show CDR1 as LNHDA and CDR2 as SQIVND (reference sequence). The CDR3 bases are TGTGCCAGTAGCCCGGTAGGGGCGGTAGATACGCAGTATTTT. Translating gives CASSPVGAVDTQYF. The variable domain in full, with the rest retrieved from reference TRBV19 and TRBJ2-3, is DGGITQSPKYLFRKEGQNVTLSCEQNLNHDAMYWYRQDPGQGLRLIYYSQIVNDFQKGDIAEGYSVSREKKESFPLTVTSAQKNPTAFYLCASSPVGAVDTQYFGPGTRLTVL.

V and J are TRBV19 and TRBJ2-1; 7 bases map to TRBD1. V shed 3 bases and J 15 bases; nucleotides not matched to a gene: 8. CDR3 length equals 12 residues. Looked up from germline, CDR1 is LNHDA and CDR2 is SQIVND (reference sequence). CDR3 sequence (DNA): TGTGCCAGTAGTATCCGGGCAGGGGGATGGTTCTTC. Translated: CASSIRAGGWFF.

The chain joins TRBV6-1 to TRBJ2-5, with 8 positions matching TRBD1. V was clipped by 2 bases and J by 4 bases; unmatched bases: 6. This CDR3 spans 15 amino acids. The germline V gene encodes CDR1 MNHNS and CDR2 SASEGT. The CDR3 DNA reads as TGTGCCAGCAGTGAAAGACAGGGGAGGCGAGAGACCCAGTACTTC. Protein sequence: CASSERQGRRETQYF.

CDR3 nucleotide sequence: TGCGCCAGCAGCTTGACCGGGACAGGGAACACCGGGGAGCTGTTTTTT. Translation gives CASSLTGTGNTGELFF. The chain joins TRBV5-1 to TRBJ2-2; 8 bases match TRBD1. Per germline, CDR1 SGHRS and CDR2 YFSETQ. The CDR3 consists of 16 residues. V gave up 1 base and J gave up 1 base; unmatched junction bases: 3.

The genes are TRBV11-1 and TRBJ2-4; a possible D gene is TRBD1 (6 bases). Trimming removed 5 bases from V and 2 bases from J, with 13 bases in between. CDR3 size: 15 residues. The V gene's germline CDR1 is SGHAT and CDR2 FQDESV (reference sequence). The CDR3 protein is CASSAQRGSKNIQYF. The CDR3 DNA sequence: TGTGCCAGCAGCGCCCAGAGGGGGTCCAAAAACATTCAGTACTTC.

This clone has only a few counts. J is TRBJ1-2 and V is TRBV19, with D hard to call. The CDR3 length is 11 residues. Germline-derived CDR1 and CDR2 are LNHDA and SQIVND (reference sequence). The V gene lost 4 bases and the J gene lost 8 bases, with 8 bases spanning the gap. Here the CDR3 DNA reads TGTGCCAGTAGTACCGGAGGAGGCTACACCTTC. Protein product: CASSTGGGYTF.

This sequence joins TRBV4-3 and TRBJ1-2, with D possibly matching TRBD1 (5 bases). Germline assignment: CDR1 LGHNA and CDR2 YSLEER. Trimming removed 1 base at V and 4 bases at J, with 13 bases between. The CDR3 sequence is 15 residues long. The CDR3 is CASSQGAGIGYGYTF. The CDR3 nucleotides read TGCGCCAGCAGCCAAGGGGCAGGGATAGGCTATGGCTACACCTTC.

The chain uses TRBV19 and TRBJ2-2, with 10 bases fitting TRBD1. The CDR3 has 13 amino acids. Germline lookup yields CDR1 LNHDA and CDR2 SQIVND (reference sequence). Trimming took 9 bases from V and 4 from J; bases not matched to a gene: 2. This chain's CDR3 is CASRDRGTGELFF. CDR3 bases: TGTGCCAGCCGGGACAGGGGCACCGGGGAGCTGTTTTTT.

This rearrangement joins TRBV18 to TRBJ1-2; 9 nucleotides line up with TRBD1. This CDR3 contains 15 residues. After removal of 0 bases from V and 2 bases from J, the junction contained 1 base not matched to a gene. Germline values: CDR1 KGHSH, CDR2 LQKENI. The CDR3 reads CASSPPDRGNYGYTF. In nucleotides, the CDR3 is TGTGCCAGCTCACCACCGGACAGGGGAAACTATGGCTACACCTTC.

The CDR3 DNA reads TGTGCCAGTAGGACCACCGGGACAGGGAATGAAAAACTGTTTTTT. This translates into CASRTTGTGNEKLFF. V is TRBV19 and J is TRBJ1-4, with TRBD1 matching 9 bases. Germline CDR1 reads LNHDA; CDR2 reads SQIVND (reference sequence). The CDR3 has 15 residues. After removal of 6 bases from V and 5 bases from J, the junction contained 7 bases not matched to a gene. The whole variable domain, filled in from reference TRBV19 and TRBJ1-4, reads DGGITQSPKYLFRKEGQNVTLSCEQNLNHDAMYWYRQDPGQGLRLIYYSQIVNDFQKGDIAEGYSVSREKKESFPLTVTSAQKNPTAFYLCASRTTGTGNEKLFFGSGTQLSVL.

The chain has TRBV6-1 and TRBJ2-7; TRBD2 is a possible D gene (5 bases). Germline loops: CDR1 MNHNS, CDR2 SASEGT. This CDR3 comprises 13 residues. V lost 7 bases, J lost 0 bases, and 10 bases lay in between. CDR3 sequence reads: CASKEAVSYEQYF. The CDR3 nucleotides are TGTGCCAGCAAGGAGGCAGTCTCCTACGAGCAGTACTTC.

The V gene is TRBV7-2, the J gene TRBJ2-1, with 12 nucleotides matching TRBD2. The germline gives CDR1 SGHTA, CDR2 FQGNSA. Trimming took 5 bases from V and 7 from J; bases not matched to a gene: 6. This CDR3 is 15 amino acids long. CDR3 region: CASSQASGGANEQFF. CDR3 DNA: TGTGCCAGCAGCCAGGCTAGCGGGGGGGCAAATGAGCAGTTCTTC.

DNA for the CDR3: TGTGCCAGCAGTGACGGGCCAGGGGGCGCTTCACCCCTCCACTTT. It is translated as CASSDGPGGASPLHF. The chain is built from TRBV27 and TRBJ1-6, with TRBD1 identical over 8 bases. This CDR3 is 15 amino acids long. V trimming: 5 bases; J trimming: 9 bases; junction bases outside the gene matches: 9. Germline V CDR1 and CDR2: MNHEY, SMNVEV (reference sequence).

The chain combines TRBV6-1 with TRBJ1-4; a weak D match, TRBD1 (5 bases). This CDR3 contains 15 residues. In germline, CDR1 is MNHNS, CDR2 SASEGT. Trimming took 6 bases from V and 5 from J, leaving 16 bases between them. The CDR3 coding sequence is TGTGCCAGCAGCGTTGGGACTTCGGCAAATGAAAAACTGTTTTTT. It encodes CASSVGTSANEKLFF.

This chain uses TRBV6-5 with TRBJ1-5; 7 bases match TRBD1. Germline V gene sequence: CDR1 MNHEY, CDR2 SVGAGI. The CDR3 totals 15 residues. Germline trimming cut 4 bases from V and 7 bases from J; bases unmatched to any gene: 10. The CDR3 sequence is CASSFKTGWWQPQHF. CDR3 DNA sequence: TGTGCCAGCAGTTTCAAGACAGGGTGGTGGCAGCCCCAGCATTTT.

The rearrangement links TRBV10-3 to TRBJ2-3; 7 bases map to TRBD1. The CDR3 sequence is 14 residues long. V shed 5 bases and J 7 bases; nucleotides not matched to a gene: 9. Germline V lookup: CDR1 ENHRY, CDR2 SYGVKD. Here the CDR3 reads CAISSTGPQNTQYF. The CDR3 coding sequence is TGTGCCATCAGTTCGACAGGGCCACAGAATACGCAGTATTTT.

The CDR3 is CAWSLPGFKAGELFF. The CDR3 DNA sequence: TGTGCCTGGAGTCTCCCGGGGTTTAAGGCCGGGGAGCTGTTTTTT. The V and J genes are TRBV30 and TRBJ2-2, with D possibly being TRBD2 (5 bases). Germline V CDR1 and CDR2: GTSNPN, SVGIG (reference sequence). Trimming stripped 2 bases from V and 6 bases from J, with 16 bases between. The CDR3 consists of 15 residues.

The chain has TRBV5-1 and TRBJ2-7; D is undetermined. This CDR3 has 14 residues. Germline-derived CDR1 and CDR2 are SGHRS and YFSETQ. The ends were cut back, 4 bases at V and 0 bases at J, with 11 bases in the middle. CDR3 nucleotides: TGCGCCAGCAGCCTGGAGAGGTCCTCCTACGAGCAGTACTTC. Its translation: CASSLERSSYEQYF.

This clone is a singleton in its sample. The CDR3 sequence is CASSHTGTGDYEQYF. The DNA of the CDR3 is TGTGCCAGCAGCCATACCGGGACAGGGGACTACGAGCAGTACTTC. The rearrangement links TRBV4-2 to TRBJ2-7, with 10 bases that match TRBD1. CDR3 length: 15 amino acids. Per the germline V gene, CDR1 is LGHNA and CDR2 is YNFKEQ. With V trimmed by 3 bases and J by 3 bases, 5 bases remained unmatched.

The rearrangement links TRBV5-1 to TRBJ1-5, with 11 bases aligning to TRBD1. Germline V lookup: CDR1 SGHRS, CDR2 YFSETQ. With V trimmed by 3 bases and J by 7 bases, 3 bases remained unmatched. The CDR3 has 14 amino acids. The CDR3 is CASSSGTGGQPQHF. The CDR3, as DNA: TGCGCCAGCAGCTCCGGGACAGGGGGACAGCCCCAGCATTTT.

The chain links TRBV13 to TRBJ1-4, with TRBD1 matching over 9 bases. The germline V gene encodes CDR1 PRHDT and CDR2 FYEKMQ (reference sequence). Trimming cost V 5 bases and J 8 bases; bases outside gene matches: 6. The CDR3 runs to 14 residues. CDR3 loop: CASSKTGGNEKLFF. The CDR3 DNA follows: TGTGCCAGCAGCAAGACAGGGGGAAACGAAAAACTGTTTTTT.

This clone was counted a single time. The chain has TRBV29-1 and TRBJ2-5; 10 bases are a match to TRBD1. Germline-derived CDR1 and CDR2 are SQVTM and ANQGSEA. CDR3 length: 15 residues. V shed 4 bases and J 0 bases; nucleotides not matched to a gene: 5. Here the CDR3 reads CSVVGDRGYQETQYF. In DNA form, the CDR3 reads TGCAGCGTTGTGGGGGACAGGGGTTACCAAGAGACCCAGTACTTC.

The rearrangement joins TRBV30 to TRBJ1-5, with D perhaps TRBD1 (6 bases). Germline V CDR1 and CDR2: GTSNPN, SVGIG (reference sequence). CDR3 length: 13 residues. As DNA, the CDR3 is TGTGCTTGGGGGCCGGGGGGGAATCAGCCCCAGCATTTT. Translation gives CAWGPGGNQPQHF.

The chain uses TRBV30 and TRBJ1-1; a weak D match, TRBD1 (6 bases). This CDR3 is 13 amino acids long. CDR1 GTSNPN and CDR2 SVGIG come from the germline V gene (reference sequence). The ends were cut back, 1 base at V and 11 bases at J, with 17 bases in the middle. CDR3 protein: CAWSARDNRMAFF. The CDR3 nucleotides are TGTGCCTGGAGTGCCCGGGACAACCGAATGGCTTTCTTT.

The chain links TRBV19 to TRBJ1-4; D not certain. The CDR3 consists of 15 residues. The germline CDR1 and CDR2 sequences are LNHDA and SQIVND (reference sequence). The V and J ends lost 3 bases and 5 bases respectively, with 13 bases between them. CDR3 sequence reads: CASSIGRAENEKLFF. CDR3 coding DNA: TGTGCCAGTAGTATTGGGAGGGCCGAGAATGAAAAACTGTTTTTT.